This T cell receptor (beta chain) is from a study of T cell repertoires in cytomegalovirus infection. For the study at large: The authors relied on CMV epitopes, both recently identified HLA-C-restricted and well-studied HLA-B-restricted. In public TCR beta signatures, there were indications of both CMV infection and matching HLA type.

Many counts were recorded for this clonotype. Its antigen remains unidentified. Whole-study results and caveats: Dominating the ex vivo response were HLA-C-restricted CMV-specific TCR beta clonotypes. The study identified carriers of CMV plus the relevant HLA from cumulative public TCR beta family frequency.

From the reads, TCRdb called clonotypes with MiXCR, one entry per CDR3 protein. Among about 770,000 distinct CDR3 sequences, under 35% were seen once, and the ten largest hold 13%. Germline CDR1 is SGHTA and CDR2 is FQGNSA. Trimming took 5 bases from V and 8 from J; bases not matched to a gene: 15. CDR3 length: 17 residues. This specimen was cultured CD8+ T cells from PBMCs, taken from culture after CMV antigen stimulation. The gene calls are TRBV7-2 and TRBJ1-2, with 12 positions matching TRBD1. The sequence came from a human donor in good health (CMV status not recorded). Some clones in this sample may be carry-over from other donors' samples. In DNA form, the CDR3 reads TGTGCCAGCAGCGAGGTGGACCCGGGACAGGGGGCCCAAGGCTACACCTTC. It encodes CASSEVDPGQGAQGYTF.